The 10 T cell receptor beta chains below all came from one sample that was sequenced in a study of CD8 T cells in Susac syndrome. The RNA input was about 0.45 to 1 ug, and it was reverse transcribed with random hexamers. TCRdb called the immunoSEQ multiplex PCR reads again in MiXCR, with one record for every CDR3 protein. Of 130,000 or so distinct CDR3 sequences listed, about 95% are singletons. Sequenced sample: CD4+ T cells from PBMCs. The receptors shown here come from a human donor with multiple sclerosis.

This chain links TRBV11-1 with TRBJ1-2, with TRBD1 as a possible D gene (6 bases). Germline V lookup: CDR1 SGHAT, CDR2 FQDESV (reference sequence). The CDR3 length is 14 residues. The ends were cut back, 1 base at V and 12 bases at J, with 18 bases in the middle. The CDR3 loop is CASSLGRDTGGNTF. The CDR3 coding sequence is TGTGCCAGCAGCTTAGGACGGGACACCGGCGGCAACACCTTC.

The chain carries TRBV10-3 and TRBJ1-5, with D perhaps matching TRBD1 (5 bases). V lost 8 bases and J lost 3, with 11 bases in between. CDR3 length: 13 residues. Germline lookup yields CDR1 ENHRY and CDR2 SYGVKD. CDR3 nucleotide sequence: TGTGCCATCGCAGGGTCTTCCAATCAGCCCCAGCATTTT. This gives the protein CAIAGSSNQPQHF.

CDR3: CASSPGLAGYEQYF. CDR3 coding DNA: TGTGCCAGCAGCCCTGGACTAGCGGGATACGAGCAGTACTTC. J is TRBJ2-7 and V is TRBV12-3 or TRBV12-4; 12 nucleotides match TRBD2. J gave up 4 bases and V 6 bases, and 4 bases lay outside the gene matches. The CDR3 loop spans 14 amino acids.

The V and J genes are TRBV30 and TRBJ1-4, with 7 bases lining up with TRBD1. This CDR3 spans 13 amino acids. Trimming cost V 5 bases and J 10 bases; bases outside gene matches: 10. In germline, CDR1 is GTSNPN, CDR2 SVGIG (reference sequence). This chain's CDR3 is CAWGRGTEVKLFF. CDR3 in DNA: TGTGCCTGGGGCCGGGGGACAGAAGTAAAACTGTTTTTT. The variable domain in full, completed from reference TRBV30 and TRBJ1-4, reads SQTIHQWPATLVQPVGSPLSLECTVEGTSNPNLYWYRQAAGRGLQLLFYSVGIGQISSEVPQNLSASRPQDRQFILSSKKLLLSDSGFYLCAWGRGTEVKLFFGSGTQLSVL.

J is TRBJ2-3 and V is TRBV6-6; D is perhaps TRBD1 (6 bases). The length of the CDR3 is 14 residues. Trimming shortened V by 0 bases and J by 3 bases, and 7 bases separated the two germline ends. Looked up from germline, CDR1 is MNHNY and CDR2 is SVGAGI (reference sequence). For the CDR3, the DNA is TGTGCCAGCAGTTACTCCAGGGGAACAGATACGCAGTATTTT. Amino acids: CASSYSRGTDTQYF.

This clonotype was recorded only once. The chain combines TRBV15 with TRBJ2-7, with D possibly being TRBD2 (5 bases). Trimming removed 4 bases at V and 3 bases at J, with 7 bases between. The CDR3 spans 12 residues. Looked up from germline, CDR1 is LNHNV and CDR2 is YYDKDF (reference sequence). In nucleotides, the CDR3 is TGTGCCACCAGCATAGCGAGCTACGAGCAGTACTTC. Protein sequence: CATSIASYEQYF.

This clonotype appeared once. V gene TRBV29-1 combines with J gene TRBJ2-7; D is perhaps TRBD1 or TRBD2 (5 bases each). This CDR3 region has 11 residues. Germline CDR1 SQVTM, CDR2 ANQGSEA. V was trimmed by 4 bases and J by 4 bases, leaving 8 bases between them. The CDR3 region is CSVVGGYEQYF. CDR3 DNA sequence: TGCAGCGTTGTTGGGGGTTACGAGCAGTACTTC.

CDR3 coding DNA: TGTGCCAGCAGCTTGCGACAGAGCTCCTACAATGAGCAGTTCTTC. It yields the protein CASSLRQSSYNEQFF. The chain combines TRBV5-6 with TRBJ2-1; TRBD1 might be the D (5 bases). Germline assignment: CDR1 SGHDT and CDR2 YYEEEE. V lost 1 base to trimming and J lost 0 bases, with 8 bases between them. The CDR3 runs to 15 residues.

The rearrangement joins TRBV3-1 to TRBJ2-3; TRBD1 matches 9 bases. The germline gives CDR1 LGHDT, CDR2 YNNKEL (reference sequence). V lost 0 bases, J lost 4 bases, and 5 bases stayed unmatched. This CDR3 contains 16 residues. Written as DNA, the CDR3 is TGTGCCAGCAGCCAAGACAGGGGGACAGGGTCAGATACGCAGTATTTT. This codes for CASSQDRGTGSDTQYF.

The V and J genes are TRBV15 and TRBJ2-2; D may be TRBD1 (6 bases). V gave up 1 base and J gave up 1 base, with 10 bases separating them. The CDR3 totals 16 residues. Germline V CDR1 and CDR2: LNHNV, YYDKDF (reference sequence). The CDR3 loop is CATSRVTGKNTGELFF. For the CDR3, the DNA is TGTGCCACCAGCAGAGTTACAGGGAAGAACACCGGGGAGCTGTTTTTT.